These 18 T cell receptor beta chains share one sample of origin, sequenced in a study of T cell changes during pregnancy in multiple sclerosis. Only in-frame clones appear in the TCRdb table, and some are missing; sequencing was by immunoSEQ multiplex PCR. Here the sample spans 65,000 to 95,000 clones, approximately 91% being singletons. Sequencing was performed on peripheral blood, taken before pregnancy. Source of these receptors: a female donor with multiple sclerosis, enrolled in a pregnancy study.

V gene TRBV9 combines with J gene TRBJ1-4; a weak D match, TRBD1 (6 bases). V lost 0 bases and J lost 4, with 13 bases in between. Germline values: CDR1 SGDLS, CDR2 YYNGEE. This CDR3 is 16 amino acids long. CDR3 region: CASSVAGGGGNEKLFF. DNA for the CDR3: TGTGCCAGCAGCGTAGCGGGCGGGGGCGGTAATGAAAAACTGTTTTTT.

The rearrangement joins TRBV19 to TRBJ1-4, with 7 bases aligning to TRBD1. Trimming at V came to 6 bases and at J to 8 bases, leaving 15 bases not matched to a gene. The CDR3 is made up of 16 amino acids. The germline V gene encodes CDR1 LNHDA and CDR2 SQIVND (reference sequence). CDR3 DNA sequence: TGTGCCAGTAGCCTGACAGGGCTGGGTCGAGAGGAAAAACTGTTTTTT. Translating gives CASSLTGLGREEKLFF.

The gene calls are TRBV19 and TRBJ2-3, with 7 bases identical to TRBD2. The CDR3 totals 13 residues. J lost 2 bases, V lost 10 bases, and 6 bases had no gene match. Germline assignment: CDR1 LNHDA and CDR2 SQIVND (reference sequence). CDR3 DNA: TGTGCCACCGGGGGGTCACTCACAGATACGCAGTATTTT. This codes for CATGGSLTDTQYF.

The CDR3 DNA is TGTGCCAGCAGTGAACGAGCAGGGATCAGCTACGAGCAGTACTTC. This sequence encodes CASSERAGISYEQYF. The chain combines TRBV6-1 with TRBJ2-7; tentative D call: TRBD1 (5 bases). The V end was cut by 2 bases, the J end by 3 bases, with 14 bases between. This CDR3 comprises 15 residues. Germline CDR1 is MNHNS and CDR2 is SASEGT.

The chain joins TRBV28 to TRBJ1-2; no reliable D call. In germline, CDR1 is MDHEN, CDR2 SYDVKM. Deletions cut 5 bases from V and 5 bases from J, with 12 bases between. This CDR3 contains 13 residues. This chain's CDR3 is CASSPPPLYGYTF. CDR3 nucleotide sequence: TGTGCCAGCAGTCCCCCCCCTCTATATGGCTACACCTTC.

The chain recombines TRBV5-4 with TRBJ2-1, with TRBD2 matching 7 bases. With 1 base clipped from V and 2 bases from J, the junction kept 0 bases outside the gene matches. The length of the CDR3 is 14 residues. Germline CDR1 and CDR2: SGHNT and YYREEE (reference sequence). CDR3 in DNA: TGTGCCAGCAGCTTGCGGGGGGCCTACAATGAGCAGTTCTTC. Its protein product is CASSLRGAYNEQFF.

The J gene is TRBJ1-6, the V gene TRBV5-8; D possibly corresponds to TRBD1 (6 bases). Germline V gene sequence: CDR1 SGHTS, CDR2 YDEGEE. The CDR3 length is 15 residues. V was cut by 0 bases and J by 8 bases, with 12 bases left in between. CDR3 DNA: TGTGCCAGCAGCTTGGAACCTAACAGGGATTCACCCCTCCACTTT. Its protein product is CASSLEPNRDSPLHF.

The chain has TRBV28 and TRBJ2-7; TRBD1 matches at 9 bases. The CDR3 is 15 residues long. The V gene end was trimmed by 3 bases and the J gene end by 5 bases; junction bases not matched to a gene: 8. CDR1 is MDHEN, CDR2 SYDVKM, per germline. The CDR3 here is CASSFLRTGEDEQYF. CDR3 DNA sequence: TGTGCCAGCAGTTTTCTAAGGACAGGGGAGGACGAGCAGTACTTC.

The rearrangement links TRBV15 to TRBJ1-1, with TRBD1 matching over 11 bases. V lost 2 bases, J lost 4 bases, and 3 bases stayed unmatched. The CDR3 loop spans 15 amino acids. CDR1 LNHNV and CDR2 YYDKDF come from the germline V gene (reference sequence). CDR3 amino acids: CATSRRTGGLTEAFF. CDR3 in DNA: TGTGCCACCAGCAGAAGGACAGGGGGCCTCACTGAAGCTTTCTTT.

The rearrangement links TRBV5-1 to TRBJ1-2; maybe TRBD1 (5 bases). Per germline, CDR1 SGHRS and CDR2 YFSETQ. V was clipped by 3 bases and J by 8 bases, with 17 bases between them. CDR3 size: 14 residues. The CDR3 protein is CASSSPGSARGYTF. The CDR3 region has the DNA TGCGCCAGCAGCTCCCCAGGGTCCGCTCGGGGCTACACCTTC. Based on the CDR3 plus reference TRBV5-1 and TRBJ1-2, the full variable domain is KAGVTQTPRYLIKTRGQQVTLSCSPISGHRSVSWYQQTPGQGLQFLFEYFSETQRNKGNFPGRFSGRQFSNSRSEMNVSTLELGDSALYLCASSSPGSARGYTFGSGTRLTVV.

The chain couples TRBV19 to TRBJ1-5; 8 bases agree with TRBD1. V shed 5 bases, J shed 3 bases, and the junction held 6 bases outside the gene matches. CDR3 size: 15 residues. Germline V CDR1 and CDR2: LNHDA, SQIVND (reference sequence). CDR3 amino acids: CASSLDRDANQPQHF. The DNA for the CDR3 is TGTGCCAGTAGTTTGGACAGGGATGCCAATCAGCCCCAGCATTTT.

This clone was seen a single time. The chain carries TRBV5-1 and TRBJ2-2; tentatively, D is TRBD2 (5 bases). The CDR3 totals 14 residues. Between the trimmed V and J ends, which lost 10 bases and 2 bases, there was a span of 15 bases. Germline CDR1 reads SGHRS; CDR2 reads YFSETQ. As DNA, the CDR3 is TGCGCCTCCTCCGAGAGCGGCAACACCGGGGAGCTGTTTTTT. It yields the protein CASSESGNTGELFF.

The rearrangement links TRBV29-1 to TRBJ1-5, with D possibly matching TRBD1 (5 bases). Deletions cut 4 bases from V and 1 base from J, with 11 bases between. CDR1 and CDR2 from the germline V gene are SQVTM and ANQGSEA. This CDR3 comprises 14 residues. The CDR3 loop is CSVAPQGSNQPQHF. In nucleotides, the CDR3 is TGCAGCGTTGCCCCCCAGGGAAGCAATCAGCCCCAGCATTTT.

This clone is judged medium-sized. CDR3 residues: CATSRDPTGVETQYF. The DNA for the CDR3 is TGTGCCACCAGCAGAGACCCCACAGGGGTAGAGACCCAGTACTTC. V and J are TRBV15 and TRBJ2-5, with 7 bases identical to TRBD1. CDR1 is LNHNV, CDR2 YYDKDF, per germline (reference sequence). The CDR3 spans 15 residues. Trimming took 0 bases from V and 4 from J; bases not matched to a gene: 5.

The V and J genes are TRBV9 and TRBJ1-3, with D possibly matching TRBD1 (6 bases). Germline V gives CDR1 SGDLS, CDR2 YYNGEE. The CDR3 has 15 amino acids. With 0 bases removed from V and 2 bases from J, the gap between germline ends came to 9 bases. This CDR3 reads CASSVGTGPGNTIYF. In DNA form, the CDR3 reads TGTGCCAGCAGCGTAGGTACAGGGCCTGGAAACACCATATATTTT.

This clone appeared once. The rearrangement uses TRBV6-6 and TRBJ2-5, with a tentative D call TRBD2 (7 bases). The CDR3 extends over 15 amino acids. V shed 5 bases and J shed 6 bases, with 19 bases lying between them. Germline V CDR1 and CDR2: MNHNY, SVGAGI (reference sequence). The CDR3 DNA is TGTGCCAGCAGTCCCTCGGGGGGCCGGGGGAAGACCCAGTACTTC. This encodes CASSPSGGRGKTQYF.

This chain joins TRBV15 and TRBJ1-2; TRBD1 matches at 7 bases. Germline CDR1 LNHNV, CDR2 YYDKDF (reference sequence). This CDR3 has 17 amino acids. The V gene end was trimmed by 4 bases and the J gene end by 2 bases; junction bases not matched to a gene: 13. The CDR3 region is CATSTRQGANFNYGYTF. The DNA of the CDR3 is TGTGCCACCAGCACCAGACAGGGCGCAAATTTCAACTATGGCTACACCTTC.

V and J are TRBV15 and TRBJ2-2; perhaps TRBD2 as D (5 bases). Germline V gene sequence: CDR1 LNHNV, CDR2 YYDKDF (reference sequence). Trimming pared 2 bases from V and 3 bases from J, leaving 13 bases between. The length of the CDR3 is 16 residues. CDR3 sequence: CATSRTGVGDTGELFF. In nucleotides, the CDR3 is TGTGCCACCAGCAGAACTGGGGTCGGGGACACCGGGGAGCTGTTTTTT.